This T cell receptor beta chain comes out of a study of Graves' ophthalmopathy and Graves' hyperthyroidism. The CDR3 extends over 14 amino acids. Germline assignment: CDR1 KGHDR and CDR2 SFDVKD. In the case of this clonotype: At one end the junction does not follow the germline gene, possibly because of a read error.

Scientists amplified the TCR beta CDR3 regions from RNA transcripts. RT-PCR with HTBI primers came first, then second-round multiplex PCR. TCRdb used MiXCR to reprocess the multiplex PCR reads, holding one entry per CDR3 protein. This table has more than 550,000 distinct CDR3 sequences, about 40% appearing once. V usage is TRBV24-1 and J usage is TRBJ2-7; TRBD2 matches 11 bases. This TCR was sampled from an adult man with Graves' ophthalmopathy. The sequenced sample was peripheral blood. The CDR3 DNA reads TGTGCCTGGAGTGGGGGACTAGCGGCCTACGAGCGGTACTTC. Its translation is CAWSGGLAAYERYF.